These 4 T cell receptor beta chains originate from one sample sequenced in a study of T-cell memory formation after mild COVID-19. TCRdb redid the calling of the 5' RACE reads with MiXCR, one entry per CDR3 protein. This table holds roughly 200,000 distinct CDR3 sequences, 9.5% found once. Sequencing was performed on PBMCs or a T cell subset sorted from them (not recorded which). These receptors were taken from a young man who had mild COVID-19 (a few samples of this study predate the infection). Cell type and time point are not known.

This clonotype appeared a few times. The chain joins TRBV6-2 or TRBV6-3 to TRBJ2-1; D call uncertain. The CDR3 is made up of 16 amino acids. V was cut by 8 bases and J by 3 bases, with 20 bases left in between. In germline, CDR1 is MNHEY, CDR2 SVGEGT. CDR3 bases: TGTGCCAGCCGCAGTAGGTTAAGCGTGAACTACAATGAGCAGTTCTTC. Its translation is CASRSRLSVNYNEQFF.

This clonotype occurred a few times. The chain joins TRBV6-6 to TRBJ1-2; TRBD1 matches at 7 bases. Trimming took 5 bases from V and 8 from J; bases not matched to a gene: 14. The CDR3 sequence is 15 residues long. Germline CDR1 is MNHNY and CDR2 is SVGAGI (reference sequence). The CDR3 nucleotides are TGTGCCAGCAGTCATCCGACAGGGACCATGAAGGGCTACACCTTC. Translated, it gives CASSHPTGTMKGYTF.

The chain couples TRBV20-1 to TRBJ1-2; maybe TRBD1 (5 bases). There are 14 residues in the CDR3. CDR1 DFQATT and CDR2 SNEGSKA come from the germline V gene (reference sequence). Trimming cost V 2 bases and J 8 bases, with 18 bases left between them. The CDR3 DNA reads as TGCAGTGCTAGACCCACAGGTCGACTAGGGGGCTACACCTTC. It is translated as CSARPTGRLGGYTF.

The chain is built from TRBV28 and TRBJ2-3, with 11 bases that match TRBD2. The CDR3 has 17 residues. CDR1 is MDHEN, CDR2 SYDVKM, per germline. The V gene end was trimmed by 2 bases and the J gene end by 2 bases; junction bases not matched to a gene: 6. DNA for the CDR3: TGTGCCAGCAGTTTACAATCGGGACTAGCGGCCACAGATACGCAGTATTTT. Protein sequence: CASSLQSGLAATDTQYF.